This T cell receptor beta chain was profiled in a study of shared T cell receptors in the human thymus. Measured with immunoSEQ multiplex PCR; TCRdb has only the in-frame clones, and not every one. The table lists fewer than 700,000 clones, approximately 90% of them singletons. CDR3 size: 16 residues. Germline values: CDR1 SGHDN, CDR2 FVKESK. The J segment lost 6 bases and the V segment lost 0 bases, leaving 5 bases of the junction unmatched. These data were also reused for a study on human thymus T cells.

The V and J genes are TRBV14 and TRBJ2-5, with TRBD2 matching over 12 bases. The receptor comes from a boy in the first two years of life with a congenital heart defect. Sample: thymocytes. CDR3 protein: CASSQDRLAGVKTQYF. The DNA for the CDR3 is TGTGCCAGCAGCCAAGATCGACTAGCGGGAGTTAAGACCCAGTACTTC.